This T cell receptor (beta chain) originates from a study of OX40 agonist ivuxolimab in advanced cancers. General study findings and limits: Both CD4+ and CD8+ T cell populations in blood had undergone clonal expansion by week 6 at 0.1 to 3.0 mg/kg.

Notes on this clone: Its antigen is currently unknown.

Assay: immunoSEQ multiplex PCR; the TCRdb copy retains only in-frame clones and omits some. Among about 23,000 clones listed, 88% were seen once. Germline V CDR1 and CDR2: SGHNT, YYREEE (reference sequence). The CDR3 extends over 15 amino acids. V was clipped by 0 bases and J by 4 bases, with 13 bases between them. The sample consisted of CD4+ or CD8+ T cells sorted from blood, taken in a trial of the OX40 agonist ivuxolimab. The clonotype comes from an adult with an advanced solid tumor such as melanoma, head and neck, liver or kidney cancer. The V call is TRBV5-4, the J call TRBJ2-5; D unresolved. The CDR3 loop reads CASSLEAQVGETQYF. The CDR3 DNA sequence: TGTGCCAGCAGCTTGGAAGCCCAGGTTGGAGAGACCCAGTACTTC.